The 2 T cell receptor beta chains reported below all come from one sample, sequenced in a study of T cells expressing NK-cell markers. For each CDR3 protein, TCRdb gives one entry from its re-call of the 5' RACE reads, without DNA. This sample's clone table lists about 150,000 distinct CDR3 sequences. Sequenced input: blood T cells: a sorted CD56 or NKG2C T cell subset, CD4+ or CD8+ T cells, or bulk PBMC T cells (not recorded which). The receptors were gathered from a woman aged 50 to 60 in good health.

Here the CDR3 reads CASSYQRGGYTGELFF. The gene calls are TRBV7-8 and TRBJ2-2; the TCRdb call, TRBD2, lacks DNA for checking. The germline CDR1 and CDR2 sequences are SGHVS and FQNEAQ. The CDR3 sequence is 16 residues long.

The chain has TRBV24-1 and TRBJ2-1; absent DNA, TCRdb's TRBD2 call cannot be checked. CDR3 length equals 14 residues. Looked up from germline, CDR1 is KGHDR and CDR2 is SFDVKD. The CDR3 reads CATSDAGLAGEQFF.